Included here is one T cell receptor (beta chain) sequence, with context. The record originates from a study of technical replicates of blood from a few donors. Some clones are missing from TCRdb's copy, which holds only in-frame ones; the method was immunoSEQ multiplex PCR. Counted here are some 68,000 clones, just under 95% occurring once; the ten biggest clones make up roughly 0.33%. The ends were cut back, 7 bases at V and 7 bases at J, with 14 bases in the middle. Germline V gene lookup returns CDR1 SGHRS and CDR2 YFSETQ. This CDR3 comprises 13 residues. The sample was T cells isolated from PBMCs. J is TRBJ2-2 and V is TRBV5-1; D gene ambiguous. The TCR originated in a human donor in good health. CDR3 protein: CASSLESVGELFF. CDR3 DNA sequence: TGCGCCAGCTCCCTCGAGTCTGTCGGGGAGCTGTTTTTT.